This T cell receptor beta chain was recorded in a study of cytomegalovirus exposure and HLA in healthy donors. The CDR3 contains 13 residues. V gave up 3 bases and J gave up 8 bases, with 11 bases separating them. Germline-derived CDR1 and CDR2 are SEHNR and FQNEAQ (reference sequence). The PCR was carried out with 60 Vbeta primers and 13 Jbeta primers. Libraries were prepared by immunoSEQ multiplex PCR; TCRdb keeps only in-frame clonotypes and omits some of them. The repertoire includes hundreds of thousands of clones, roughly 70% of them detected once, and 1.8% sits in the top ten. This TCR came from a woman aged 25 to 39 in good health and CMV-seronegative. The rearrangement links TRBV7-9 to TRBJ2-1; a possible D gene is TRBD2 (5 bases). The sequencing sample was made of PBMCs. Written as DNA, the CDR3 is TGTGCCAGCAGCTTCATAGGGCGGGATGAGCAGTTCTTC. Residues: CASSFIGRDEQFF.